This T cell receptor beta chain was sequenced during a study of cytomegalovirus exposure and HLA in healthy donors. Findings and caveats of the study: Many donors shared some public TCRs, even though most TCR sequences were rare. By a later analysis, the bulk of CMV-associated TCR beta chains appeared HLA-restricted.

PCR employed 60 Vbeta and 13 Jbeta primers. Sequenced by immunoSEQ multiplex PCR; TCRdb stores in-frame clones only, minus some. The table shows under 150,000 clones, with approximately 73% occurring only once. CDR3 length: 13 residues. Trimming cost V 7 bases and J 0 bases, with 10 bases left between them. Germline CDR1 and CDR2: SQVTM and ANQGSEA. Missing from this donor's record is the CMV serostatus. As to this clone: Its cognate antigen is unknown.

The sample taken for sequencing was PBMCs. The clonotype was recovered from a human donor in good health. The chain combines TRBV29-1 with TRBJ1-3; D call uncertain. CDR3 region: CSAAASSGNTIYF. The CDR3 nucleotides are TGCAGCGCCGCGGCCAGCTCTGGAAACACCATATATTTT.